One sample yielded the 31 T cell receptor beta chains listed below, sequenced in a study of spatial heterogeneity in lung cancer. The time point is: blood at routine non-recurrence follow-up after resection. Unsorted tumor, nontumor lung tissue or cryopreserved PBMC supplied the whole RNA. TCRdb ran MiXCR on the 5' RACE reads and lists one entry per CDR3 protein. This sample has 50,000 to 60,000 distinct CDR3 sequences, with around 7% found just once. The sample was PBMCs, taken at follow-up. Receptor source: a female donor with early-stage non-small cell lung cancer.

This clonotype came up many times. This chain joins TRBV2 and TRBJ1-6; D is possibly TRBD1 (6 bases). Per germline, CDR1 SNHLY and CDR2 FYNNEI. This CDR3 region has 14 residues. Trimming removed 2 bases at V and 8 bases at J, with 10 bases between. CDR3 sequence reads: CASSERTADSPLHF. CDR3 nucleotide sequence: TGTGCCAGCAGTGAAAGGACAGCTGATTCACCCCTCCACTTT. The entire variable domain, with the rest obtained from reference TRBV2 and TRBJ1-6, is as follows: EPEVTQTPSHQVTQMGQEVILRCVPISNHLYFYWYRQILGQKVEFLVSFYNNEISEKSEIFDDQFSVERPDGSNFTLKIRSTKLEDSAMYFCASSERTADSPLHFGNGTRLTVT.

The J gene is TRBJ2-3, the V gene TRBV2; D gene unclear. V was shortened by 3 bases and J by 0 bases, with 7 bases between the two germline ends. CDR1 is SNHLY and CDR2 is FYNNEI in the germline V gene. The CDR3 has 14 residues. The CDR3 sequence is CASSDTYSTDTQYF. The DNA of the CDR3 is TGTGCCAGCAGTGATACATATAGCACAGATACGCAGTATTTT.

This clonotype has a handful of counts. The chain has TRBV28 and TRBJ1-5, with D maybe TRBD1 (6 bases). Between the trimmed V and J ends, which lost 7 bases and 1 base, there was a span of 14 bases. The CDR3 is made up of 15 amino acids. The germline gives CDR1 MDHEN, CDR2 SYDVKM. CDR3: CASKPGGASNQPQHF. The DNA of the CDR3 is TGTGCCAGCAAACCCGGGGGCGCGAGCAATCAGCCCCAGCATTTT.

This clonotype was seen at least ten times. This chain joins TRBV29-1 and TRBJ2-5; TRBD2 matches at 12 bases. The CDR3 sequence is 15 residues long. The V gene end was trimmed by 8 bases and the J gene end by 9 bases; junction bases not matched to a gene: 16. Germline CDR1 and CDR2: SQVTM and ANQGSEA. The CDR3 DNA follows: TGCAGCATAAACCCGACTAGCGGGGGACCTGGGGCCCAGTACTTC. The encoded protein is CSINPTSGGPGAQYF.

Ten or more counts support this clonotype. V is TRBV12-3 or TRBV12-4 and J is TRBJ2-7, with D perhaps matching TRBD1 or TRBD2 (7 bases each). V lost 3 bases and J 3 bases, leaving 12 bases between the germline ends. The CDR3 is 14 amino acids. The CDR3, as DNA: TGTGCCAGCAGTTTGGGAGGGGGCGTCTACGAGCAGTACTTC. As protein: CASSLGGGVYEQYF.

In this sample, this clonotype turned up many times. The J gene is TRBJ2-7, the V gene TRBV28; 9 bases fit TRBD1. The CDR3 length is 14 residues. The germline gives CDR1 MDHEN, CDR2 SYDVKM. The V segment lost 3 bases and the J segment 3 bases; nucleotides outside the gene matches: 3. The CDR3 reads CASSLRDRVYEQYF. Written as DNA, the CDR3 is TGTGCCAGCAGTTTGAGGGACAGGGTCTACGAGCAGTACTTC.

The table lists this clonotype with many counts. This chain connects TRBV20-1 to TRBJ2-7; TRBD1 is a possible D gene (5 bases). Germline V gene sequence: CDR1 DFQATT, CDR2 SNEGSKA (reference sequence). CDR3 size: 14 residues. The DNA of the CDR3 is TGCAGCGCACGAGCCCGACAGCAGTCCTACGAGCAGTACTTC. Its protein product is CSARARQQSYEQYF.

This clonotype was counted a few times. The chain combines TRBV7-2 with TRBJ2-7, with D possibly matching TRBD1 (6 bases). Per the germline V gene, CDR1 is SGHTA and CDR2 is FQGNSA. CDR3 length: 11 amino acids. Trimming pared 7 bases from V and 4 bases from J, leaving 8 bases between. CDR3 sequence: CASTGEYEQYF. The CDR3 region has the DNA TGTGCCAGCACAGGGGAGTACGAGCAGTACTTC.

In its sample, this clonotype was seen a few times. The chain joins TRBV20-1 to TRBJ2-4; unclear D gene. Germline loops: CDR1 DFQATT, CDR2 SNEGSKA (reference sequence). The V gene lost 3 bases and the J gene lost 5 bases, with 11 bases spanning the gap. This CDR3 is built from 13 residues. CDR3: CSARAVAENIQYF. CDR3 DNA sequence: TGCAGTGCTAGGGCAGTTGCAGAAAACATTCAGTACTTC.

Many counts were recorded for this clonotype. This chain links TRBV24-1 with TRBJ2-1, with D possibly being TRBD2 (5 bases). V was trimmed by 9 bases and J by 0 bases, leaving 14 bases between them. CDR3 length: 15 residues. The germline gives CDR1 KGHDR, CDR2 SFDVKD. CDR3 loop: CATRTGNSSYNEQFF. CDR3 nucleotides: TGTGCCACCCGGACGGGGAATAGCTCCTACAATGAGCAGTTCTTC.

Worth noting for this clonotype: A much larger clone differs by one base, so this may be a read error. The V gene is TRBV7-9, the J gene TRBJ1-6; D ambiguous. This CDR3 spans 12 amino acids. Germline CDR1 SEHNR, CDR2 FQNEAQ (reference sequence). DNA for the CDR3: TGTGCCAGCGGCTTGCCCCGTTCACCCCTCCACTTT. Protein product: CASGLPRSPLHF.

V is TRBV7-9 and J is TRBJ2-1; possibly TRBD1 or TRBD2 for D (5 bases each). Trimming removed 1 base from V and 8 bases from J, with 6 bases in between. CDR3 length: 12 amino acids. Germline V gene data show CDR1 as SEHNR and CDR2 as FQNEAQ (reference sequence). CDR3 residues: CASSLVGDEQFF. The CDR3, as DNA: TGTGCCAGCAGCTTAGTGGGGGATGAGCAGTTCTTC. The full variable domain, completed using reference TRBV7-9 and TRBJ2-1, is DTGVSQNPRHKITKRGQNVTFRCDPISEHNRLYWYRQTLGQGPEFLTYFQNEAQLEKSRLLSDRFSAERPKGSFSTLEIQRTEQGDSAMYLCASSLVGDEQFFGPGTRLTVL.

This clonotype was detected many times. The V gene is TRBV5-1, the J gene TRBJ2-3; perhaps TRBD2 as D (5 bases). The CDR3 covers 15 residues. Germline CDR1 SGHRS, CDR2 YFSETQ. Trimming removed 2 bases at V and 3 bases at J, with 13 bases between. The CDR3 nucleotides are TGCGCCAGCAGCTTCGGCCGACCGGGGACAGATACGCAGTATTTT. Amino acids: CASSFGRPGTDTQYF.

The J gene is TRBJ2-5, the V gene TRBV11-2; no clear D. The CDR3 loop spans 16 amino acids. The V end lost 4 bases, the J end lost 4 bases, and 19 bases lay between the germline ends. Germline-derived CDR1 and CDR2 are SGHAT and FQNNGV. In nucleotides, the CDR3 is TGTGCCAGCAGCTCCTCCGGACCAAACTTTTCAGAGACCCAGTACTTC. Translated, it gives CASSSSGPNFSETQYF.

The sample holds many counts of this clonotype. The V gene is TRBV3-1, the J gene TRBJ2-1, with unresolved D. CDR1 and CDR2 from the germline V gene are LGHDT and YNNKEL (reference sequence). CDR3 length: 15 amino acids. V lost 0 bases, J lost 0 bases, and 6 bases lay in between. The CDR3 region has the DNA TGTGCCAGCAGCCAAGAGAAGAGCTCCTACAATGAGCAGTTCTTC. It encodes CASSQEKSSYNEQFF.

This clonotype has a count of ten or more. The genes are TRBV3-1 and TRBJ1-4; perhaps TRBD1 as D (5 bases). Germline CDR1 and CDR2: LGHDT and YNNKEL (reference sequence). The CDR3 is 12 residues long. Trimming pared 1 base from V and 13 bases from J, leaving 10 bases between. The CDR3 loop reads CASSQAGIRLFF. CDR3 sequence (DNA): TGTGCCAGCAGCCAAGCAGGGATCCGACTGTTTTTT.

This clonotype was counted between two and nine times. The J gene is TRBJ2-3, the V gene TRBV6-5, with 9 bases matching TRBD2. V was pared by 2 bases and J by 3 bases, with 12 bases of the junction left unmatched. The CDR3 extends over 18 amino acids. Germline V gives CDR1 MNHEY, CDR2 SVGAGI. Written as DNA, the CDR3 is TGTGCCAGCAGTTACCTGGGGTATTTGCGGGGGGGGACAGATACGCAGTATTTT. Its protein is CASSYLGYLRGGTDTQYF.

This clonotype has more than one count but fewer than ten. The chain has TRBV4-3 and TRBJ1-1, with 9 bases identical to TRBD1. Germline-derived CDR1 and CDR2 are LGHNA and YSLEER. The J segment lost 1 base and the V segment lost 0 bases, leaving 12 bases of the junction unmatched. The CDR3 extends over 19 amino acids. The DNA for the CDR3 is TGCGCCAGCAGCCAAGAGGTCCTTTACGGGACAGGGAGGAACACTGAAGCTTTCTTT. Translating it yields CASSQEVLYGTGRNTEAFF.

This rearrangement joins TRBV7-6 to TRBJ2-6; D might be TRBD2 (5 bases). Germline assignment: CDR1 SGHVS and CDR2 FNYEAQ. The CDR3 is 14 residues long. The ends were cut back, 11 bases at V and 3 bases at J, with 14 bases in the middle. In DNA form, the CDR3 reads TGTGCCGGAGGAGGAGCAGATGGGGCCAACGTCCTGACTTTC. It yields the protein CAGGGADGANVLTF.

This clonotype was counted between two and nine times. This chain connects TRBV6-6 to TRBJ2-1; D might be TRBD1 or TRBD2, each matching 6 bases. V lost 2 bases and J lost 4, with 15 bases in between. This CDR3 has 16 amino acids. Germline V gene lookup returns CDR1 MNHNY and CDR2 SVGAGI (reference sequence). This chain's CDR3 is CASSYQRGPKYNEQFF. As DNA, the CDR3 is TGTGCCAGCAGTTACCAACGGGGGCCTAAGTACAATGAGCAGTTCTTC.

There are many counts of this clonotype. As DNA, the CDR3 is TGCAGCGCCGGAGTACCTGGACTAGCGGGGGGCACCGAGCAGTACTTC. Protein: CSAGVPGLAGGTEQYF. V and J are TRBV29-1 and TRBJ2-7; 14 bases match TRBD2. Germline CDR1 is SQVTM and CDR2 is ANQGSEA. The V gene end was trimmed by 7 bases and the J gene end by 6 bases; junction bases not matched to a gene: 14. The CDR3 has 16 residues.

This clonotype was detected a few times. This rearrangement joins TRBV6-6 to TRBJ2-5, with D perhaps matching TRBD2 (6 bases). Germline CDR1 and CDR2: MNHNY and SVGAGI (reference sequence). The V and J ends lost 2 bases and 5 bases respectively, with 15 bases between them. The CDR3 consists of 15 residues. Written as DNA, the CDR3 is TGTGCCAGCAGTTACGACCTGGGGGGTCGGGAGACCCAGTACTTC. Translation: CASSYDLGGRETQYF.

The chain links TRBV7-2 to TRBJ1-3; D is unresolved. Germline V gene data show CDR1 as SGHTA and CDR2 as FQGNSA. The CDR3 has 13 residues. Trimming took off 4 bases at V and 8 bases at J, with 12 bases between the two ends. The CDR3 is CASSSRIWDTIYF. The DNA of the CDR3 is TGTGCCAGCAGCTCCCGGATCTGGGACACCATATATTTT. The complete variable domain, with remaining parts taken from reference TRBV7-2 and TRBJ1-3, reads GAGVSQSPSNKVTEKGKDVELRCDPISGHTALYWYRQSLGQGLEFLIYFQGNSAPDKSGLPSDRFSAERTGGSVSTLTIQRTQQEDSAVYLCASSSRIWDTIYFGEGSWLTVV.

This clonotype has a count of ten or more. The chain employs TRBV3-1 and TRBJ2-7; D is undetermined. CDR1 is LGHDT, CDR2 YNNKEL, per germline (reference sequence). The CDR3 consists of 13 residues. The ends were cut back, 0 bases at V and 9 bases at J, with 12 bases in the middle. CDR3 residues: CASSQEVGPAQYF. DNA for the CDR3: TGTGCCAGCAGCCAAGAGGTCGGACCCGCGCAGTACTTC.

This clonotype was recorded many times. The chain employs TRBV6-1 and TRBJ1-5; the D is unclear. From germline, CDR1 is MNHNS and CDR2 SASEGT. The CDR3 loop spans 16 amino acids. Trimming cost V 0 bases and J 7 bases, with 16 bases left between them. For the CDR3, the DNA is TGTGCCAGCAGTGAAGCGCTTGGGTCTCCACGCCAGCCCCAGCATTTT. Translating it yields CASSEALGSPRQPQHF.

This clonotype showed up many times. The rearrangement links TRBV29-1 to TRBJ2-3; 8 bases align to TRBD2. This CDR3 region has 15 residues. V was clipped by 4 bases and J by 2 bases; unmatched bases: 8. Germline CDR1 SQVTM, CDR2 ANQGSEA. CDR3 coding DNA: TGCAGCGTTGTCTTCATGCGGGGGGTCACAGATACGCAGTATTTT. Residues: CSVVFMRGVTDTQYF.

The chain has TRBV20-1 and TRBJ2-7; 7 positions match TRBD2. The CDR3 length is 14 residues. From germline, CDR1 is DFQATT and CDR2 SNEGSKA (reference sequence). Trimming at V came to 6 bases and at J to 0 bases, leaving 8 bases not matched to a gene. The CDR3 DNA reads TGCAGTGCCGCCCTGGGACTAAGCTCCTACGAGCAGTACTTC. Its protein is CSAALGLSSYEQYF.

The J gene is TRBJ2-6, the V gene TRBV7-3; the D is unclear. The ends were cut back, 5 bases at V and 1 base at J, with 9 bases in the middle. This CDR3 contains 15 residues. Germline CDR1 is SGHTA and CDR2 is FQGTGA. The CDR3 region is CASSLHGSGANVLTF. The CDR3 coding sequence is TGTGCCAGCAGCCTCCACGGGTCTGGGGCCAACGTCCTGACTTTC.

This clonotype was seen repeatedly, ten times or more. This chain joins TRBV18 and TRBJ1-1, with D tentatively TRBD1 (5 bases). Germline assignment: CDR1 KGHSH and CDR2 LQKENI. V lost 3 bases to trimming and J lost 8 bases, with 10 bases between them. The CDR3 has 12 residues. CDR3 sequence reads: CASSPDSQEAFF. CDR3 sequence (DNA): TGTGCCAGCTCACCCGACAGTCAGGAAGCTTTCTTT. The full variable domain, rest sourced from reference TRBV18 and TRBJ1-1, is NAGVMQNPRHLVRRRGQEARLRCSPMKGHSHVYWYRQLPEEGLKFMVYLQKENIIDESGMPKERFSAEFPKEGPSILRIQQVVRGDSAAYFCASSPDSQEAFFGQGTRLTVV.

In this sample, this clonotype turned up many times. The chain recombines TRBV7-2 with TRBJ1-5; 7 bases align to TRBD1. The V segment lost 5 bases and the J segment 0 bases; nucleotides outside the gene matches: 10. Germline-derived CDR1 and CDR2 are SGHTA and FQGNSA. This CDR3 has 17 residues. CDR3 residues: CASSPEGAVPSNQPQHF. DNA of the CDR3: TGTGCCAGCAGCCCCGAGGGGGCAGTCCCTAGCAATCAGCCCCAGCATTTT.

This clonotype was observed many times. DNA for the CDR3: TGTGCCAGCAGCGTAGAGGAGGTTCCGAGGACAGATACGCAGTATTTT. Its protein is CASSVEEVPRTDTQYF. V usage is TRBV9 and J usage is TRBJ2-3; D might be TRBD2 (5 bases). The V gene's germline CDR1 is SGDLS and CDR2 YYNGEE. V was pared by 0 bases and J by 3 bases, with 14 bases between. The CDR3 is 16 amino acids.